This is a list of T cell receptor beta chains from one sample in a study of T-cell memory formation after mild COVID-19. TCRdb processed the 5' RACE reads anew with MiXCR; each CDR3 protein has one entry. The data contain fewer than 650,000 distinct CDR3 sequences, about 22% of them singletons. The specimen was PBMCs or a T cell subset sorted from them (not recorded which). The receptor source for this set is an adult woman who had mild COVID-19 (a few samples of this study predate the infection). Cell type and time point are not known. The CDR3 runs from the conserved cysteine through the conserved F or W. The order of the fields is CDR3 DNA, CDR3 protein, V gene, clone size, J gene, D gene. A D gene is named only where the DNA matches it firmly. Clone size is stated in some rows and not others, as once, few, many or a class when expanded.

TGTGCCACCAGTGGGTCGGGGGTGAACACTGAAGCTTTCTTT CATSGSGVNTEAFF TRBV24-1 - TRBJ1-1 -
TGTGCCAGCAGCCGACAGTTAACTACTGAAGCTTTCTTT CASSRQLTTEAFF TRBV12-3/TRBV12-4 few TRBJ1-1 -
TGTGCCAGCAGAGGCCGGGACAGGGGGAAGAACACTGAAGCTTTCTTT CASRGRDRGKNTEAFF TRBV2 - TRBJ1-1 TRBD1
TGTGCCAGCAGGGGACTAGACGGGGAGCTGTTTTTT CASRGLDGELFF TRBV21-1 few TRBJ2-2 -
TGTGCCACCTCCGGGACAGGGATCACCGGGGAGCTGTTTTTT CATSGTGITGELFF TRBV24-1 - TRBJ2-2 TRBD1
TGTGCCAGCAGTTACTCACCCTCTCCGACAGGGCATAACTATGGCTACACCTTC CASSYSPSPTGHNYGYTF TRBV6-5 few TRBJ1-2 TRBD1
TGTGCCAGCAGCTTAGTTGGGGGCAATGGAGCTTTCTTT CASSLVGGNGAFF TRBV11-2 - TRBJ1-1 -
TGTGCCAGCAGCTTAATCGATGAGCAGTTCTTC CASSLIDEQFF TRBV11-1 - TRBJ2-1 -
TGTGCCAGCAGTGTGTACCTAGCGGGGGGAACGCAGTTCTTC CASSVYLAGGTQFF TRBV2 - TRBJ2-1 TRBD2
TGTGCCAGCAGCATAGACTACAGGGAGGACTATGGCTACACCTTC CASSIDYREDYGYTF TRBV6-1 few TRBJ1-2 -
TGTGCCAGCAGCTTAGTAGTAGCGGCCCTCCGTAACAATGAGCAGTTCTTC CASSLVVAALRNNEQFF TRBV12-3/TRBV12-4 few TRBJ2-1 -
TGCGCCAGCAGCCAAGATCCGGCGAACACTGAAGCTTTCTTT CASSQDPANTEAFF TRBV4-1 - TRBJ1-1 -
TGTGCCATCAGTGGACCCTACGAGCAGTACTTC CAISGPYEQYF TRBV10-3 few TRBJ2-7 -
TGTGCCACCAGCAAGGACAGTCCCTACGAGCAGTACTTC CATSKDSPYEQYF TRBV15 few TRBJ2-7 -
TGTGCCAGCAGCTCGGAATTTGGATACAATGAGCAGTTCTTC CASSSEFGYNEQFF TRBV11-1 few TRBJ2-1 -
TGCAGTGCTAGAGACAAGACCGGGCTGCACCCTGAAAAACTGTTTTTT CSARDKTGLHPEKLFF TRBV20-1 few TRBJ1-4 -